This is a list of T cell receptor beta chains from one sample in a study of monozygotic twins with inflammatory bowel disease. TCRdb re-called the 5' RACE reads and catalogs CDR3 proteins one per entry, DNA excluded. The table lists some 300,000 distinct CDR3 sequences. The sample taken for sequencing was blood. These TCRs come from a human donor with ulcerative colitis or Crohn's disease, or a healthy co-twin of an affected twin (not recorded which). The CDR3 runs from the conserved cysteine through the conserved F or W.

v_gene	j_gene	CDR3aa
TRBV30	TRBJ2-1	CAWSVRGEQFF
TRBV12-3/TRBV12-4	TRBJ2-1	CASWTGTDYNEQFF
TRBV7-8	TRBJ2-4	CASRPTGGPQNIQYF
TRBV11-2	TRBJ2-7	CASSLVSGAPYEQYF
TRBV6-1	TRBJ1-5	CASSEAPGMVGNQPQHF
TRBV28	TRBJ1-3	CASSFTRQIGNTIYF
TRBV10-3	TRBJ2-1	CAIRGVLEHEQFF
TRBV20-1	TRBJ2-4	CSASSGGAKNIQYF
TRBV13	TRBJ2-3	CASRRYGTDTQYF
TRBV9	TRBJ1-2	CASSVAGYGYTF
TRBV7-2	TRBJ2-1	CASSLSPSAGQNNEQFF
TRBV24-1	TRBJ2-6	CATSETGTGIANVLTF
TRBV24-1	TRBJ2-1	CATSDWRGRRYEQFF
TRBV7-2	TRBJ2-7	CASSLDSSGMGYEQYF
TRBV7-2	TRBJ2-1	CASSLELPGNEQFF
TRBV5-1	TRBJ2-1	CASSLELRGSNEQFF
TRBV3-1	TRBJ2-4	CASSQRSSAKNIQYF
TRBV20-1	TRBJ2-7	CSARVGDGTYEQYF
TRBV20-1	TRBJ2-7	CSARPPAGTRFEQYF
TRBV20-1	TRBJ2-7	CSASKSLTGVSREQYF
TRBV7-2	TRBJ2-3	CASRSPNRDRGTDTQYF
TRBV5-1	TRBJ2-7	CASSLQGGGEQYF
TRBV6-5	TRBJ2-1	CASSFLEGNNEQFF
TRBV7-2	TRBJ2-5	CASEGLQETQYF
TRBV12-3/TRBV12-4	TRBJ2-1	CASRPQGGLYNEQFF
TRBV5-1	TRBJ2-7	CASSLTYSGSSSYEQYF
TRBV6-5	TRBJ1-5	CASSYQGGGNQPQHF
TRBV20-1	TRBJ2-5	CSARENPVETQYF
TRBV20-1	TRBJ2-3	CSARSRLAGGHSTDTQYF
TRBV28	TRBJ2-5	CASSPPAQTQYF
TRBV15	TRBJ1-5	CATSRGGNSNQPQHF
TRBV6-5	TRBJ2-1	CASSSTGSPYNEQFF
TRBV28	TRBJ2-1	CASRSWGQGGNNEQFF
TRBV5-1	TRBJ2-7	CASSSTGLPSGEQYF
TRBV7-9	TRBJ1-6	CASSAGSYNSPLHF
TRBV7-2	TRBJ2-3	CASSTKVPSTDTQYF
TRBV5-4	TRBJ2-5	CASSPIGRPYQETQYF